The entry that follows covers one TCR beta chain sequence. The antigen is unknown. Libraries for TCR beta were made by quantitative 5'-RACE with molecular barcodes. TCRdb analysed the 5' RACE reads with MiXCR anew, one entry per CDR3 protein. The sample records approximately 550,000 distinct CDR3 sequences, 9.5% to 15% being singletons. This record belongs to a study of CD8 T cells in ankylosing spondylitis. General study findings and limits: Apparently characteristic of ankylosing spondylitis blood was a TCR beta motif (under ten highly homologous variants).

The source of this sequence is a male donor with ankylosing spondylitis. Material for sequencing was blood, either unsorted or a sorted T cell fraction (not recorded which).

CDR3 bases: TGTGCCAGCAGCCAAGTTACTAGCGGTACAAATGAGCAGTTCTTC. Translation: CASSQVTSGTNEQFF. The chain joins TRBV4-2 to TRBJ2-1, with 8 bases aligning to TRBD2. V lost 1 base, J lost 7 bases, and 6 bases stayed unmatched. Germline V gene lookup returns CDR1 LGHNA and CDR2 YNFKEQ. The CDR3 length is 15 residues.